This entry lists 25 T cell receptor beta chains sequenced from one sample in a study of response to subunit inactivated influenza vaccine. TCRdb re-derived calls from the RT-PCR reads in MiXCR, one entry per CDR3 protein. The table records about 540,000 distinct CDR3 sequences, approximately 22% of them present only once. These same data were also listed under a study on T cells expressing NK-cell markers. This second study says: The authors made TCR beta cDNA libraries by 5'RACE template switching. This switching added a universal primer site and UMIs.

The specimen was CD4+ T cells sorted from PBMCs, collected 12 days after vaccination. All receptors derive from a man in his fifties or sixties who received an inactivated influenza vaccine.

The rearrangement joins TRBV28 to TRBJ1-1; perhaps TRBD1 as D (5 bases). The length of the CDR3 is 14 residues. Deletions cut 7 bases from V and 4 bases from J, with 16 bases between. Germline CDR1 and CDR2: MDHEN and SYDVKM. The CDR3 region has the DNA TGTGCCAGCACCGTCCAGGGACGGGCCACTGAAGCTTTCTTT. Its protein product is CASTVQGRATEAFF.

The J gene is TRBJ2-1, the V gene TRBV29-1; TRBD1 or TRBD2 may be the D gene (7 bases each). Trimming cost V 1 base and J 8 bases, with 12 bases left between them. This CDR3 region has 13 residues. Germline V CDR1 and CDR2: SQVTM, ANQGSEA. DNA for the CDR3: TGCAGCGTTGAAGCTCAGGGGGGGGATGAGCAGTTCTTC. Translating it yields CSVEAQGGDEQFF.

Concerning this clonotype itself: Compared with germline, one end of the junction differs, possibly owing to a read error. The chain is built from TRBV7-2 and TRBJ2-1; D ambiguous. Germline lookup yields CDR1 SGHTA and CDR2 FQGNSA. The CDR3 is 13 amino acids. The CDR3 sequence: CASSVAGKGEQFF. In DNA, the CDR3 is TGTGCCAGCAGCGTAGCCGGAAAGGGTGAGCAGTTCTTC.

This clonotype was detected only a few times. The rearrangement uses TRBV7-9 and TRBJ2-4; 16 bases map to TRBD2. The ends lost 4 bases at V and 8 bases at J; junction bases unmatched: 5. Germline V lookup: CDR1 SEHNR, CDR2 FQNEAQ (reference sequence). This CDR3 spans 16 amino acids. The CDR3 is CASSSGLAGGPDIQYF. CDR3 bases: TGTGCCAGCAGCTCGGGACTAGCGGGAGGGCCCGACATTCAGTACTTC.

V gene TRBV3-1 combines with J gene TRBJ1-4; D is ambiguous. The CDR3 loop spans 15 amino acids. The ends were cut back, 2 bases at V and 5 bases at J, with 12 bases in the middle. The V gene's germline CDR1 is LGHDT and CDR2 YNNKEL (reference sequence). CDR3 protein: CASSQLSGDNEKLFF. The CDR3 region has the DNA TGTGCCAGCAGCCAACTTTCAGGAGACAATGAAAAACTGTTTTTT.

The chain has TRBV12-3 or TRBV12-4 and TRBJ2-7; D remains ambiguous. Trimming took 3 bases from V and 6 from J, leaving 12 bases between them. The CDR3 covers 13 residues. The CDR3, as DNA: TGTGCCAGCAGTTTTTCAGGAACGGCCGAGCAGTACTTC. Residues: CASSFSGTAEQYF.

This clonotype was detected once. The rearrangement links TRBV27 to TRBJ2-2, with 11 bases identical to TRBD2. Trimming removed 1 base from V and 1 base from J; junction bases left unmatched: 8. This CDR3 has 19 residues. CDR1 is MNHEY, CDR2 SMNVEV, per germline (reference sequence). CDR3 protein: CASSLFRLAGRRNTGELFF. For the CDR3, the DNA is TGTGCCAGCAGTTTATTTCGACTAGCGGGACGACGGAACACCGGGGAGCTGTTTTTT.

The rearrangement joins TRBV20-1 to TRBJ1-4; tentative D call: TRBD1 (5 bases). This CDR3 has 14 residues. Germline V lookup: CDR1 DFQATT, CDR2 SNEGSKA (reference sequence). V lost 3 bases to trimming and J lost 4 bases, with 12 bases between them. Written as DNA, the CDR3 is TGCAGTGCTAGGGGGCCAGCTAATAATGAAAAACTGTTTTTT. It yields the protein CSARGPANNEKLFF.

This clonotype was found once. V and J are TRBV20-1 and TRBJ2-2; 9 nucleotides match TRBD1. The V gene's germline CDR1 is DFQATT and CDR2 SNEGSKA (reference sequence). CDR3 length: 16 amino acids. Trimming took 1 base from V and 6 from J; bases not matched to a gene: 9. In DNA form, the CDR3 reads TGCAGTGCTAGAGCCTTCCGGGACAGGGTACCCGGGGAGCTGTTTTTT. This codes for CSARAFRDRVPGELFF.

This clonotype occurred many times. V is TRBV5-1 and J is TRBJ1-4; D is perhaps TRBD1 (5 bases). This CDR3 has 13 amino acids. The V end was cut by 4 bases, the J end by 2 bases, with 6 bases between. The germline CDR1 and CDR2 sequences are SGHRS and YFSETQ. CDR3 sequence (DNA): TGCGCCAGCAGCCGACAGACTAATGAAAAACTGTTTTTT. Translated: CASSRQTNEKLFF.

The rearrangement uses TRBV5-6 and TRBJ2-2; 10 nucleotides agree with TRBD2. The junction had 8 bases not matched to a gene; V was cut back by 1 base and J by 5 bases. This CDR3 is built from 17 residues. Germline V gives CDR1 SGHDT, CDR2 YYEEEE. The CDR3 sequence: CASSLTLGLALTGELFF. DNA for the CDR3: TGTGCCAGCAGCTTGACGTTGGGACTAGCGCTGACCGGGGAGCTGTTTTTT.

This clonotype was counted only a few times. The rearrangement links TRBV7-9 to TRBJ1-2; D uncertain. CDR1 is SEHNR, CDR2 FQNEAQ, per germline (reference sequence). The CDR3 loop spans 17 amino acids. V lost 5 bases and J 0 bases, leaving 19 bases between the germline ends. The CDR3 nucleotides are TGTGCCAGCAGCGTACTGGCAATTGGCAAAGCTAACTATGGCTACACCTTC. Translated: CASSVLAIGKANYGYTF.

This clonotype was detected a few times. This CDR3 is CASIGLAHYEQYF. For the CDR3, the DNA is TGTGCCAGCATCGGACTAGCACACTACGAGCAGTACTTC. J is TRBJ2-7 and V is TRBV28; TRBD2 matches 8 bases. The CDR3 runs 13 residues. V was clipped by 7 bases and J by 3 bases; unmatched bases: 5. Germline V gene lookup returns CDR1 MDHEN and CDR2 SYDVKM.

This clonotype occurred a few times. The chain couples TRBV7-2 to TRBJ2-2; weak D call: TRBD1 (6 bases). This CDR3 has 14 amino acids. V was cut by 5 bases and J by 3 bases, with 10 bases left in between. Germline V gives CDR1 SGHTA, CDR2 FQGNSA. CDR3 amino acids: CASSEQGYTGELFF. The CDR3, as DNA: TGTGCCAGCAGCGAACAGGGATACACCGGGGAGCTGTTTTTT.

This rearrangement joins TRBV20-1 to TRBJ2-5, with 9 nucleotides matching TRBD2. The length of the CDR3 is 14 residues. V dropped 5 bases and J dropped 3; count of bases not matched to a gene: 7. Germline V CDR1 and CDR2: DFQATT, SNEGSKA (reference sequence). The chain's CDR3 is CSARTASGEETQYF. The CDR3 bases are TGCAGTGCTCGAACGGCTAGCGGGGAAGAGACCCAGTACTTC.

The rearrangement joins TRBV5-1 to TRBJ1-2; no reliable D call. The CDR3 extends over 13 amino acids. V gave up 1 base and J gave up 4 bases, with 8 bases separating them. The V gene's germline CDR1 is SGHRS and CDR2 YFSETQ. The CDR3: CASSLPTSYGYTF. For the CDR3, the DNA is TGCGCCAGCAGCTTGCCCACTAGCTATGGCTACACCTTC.

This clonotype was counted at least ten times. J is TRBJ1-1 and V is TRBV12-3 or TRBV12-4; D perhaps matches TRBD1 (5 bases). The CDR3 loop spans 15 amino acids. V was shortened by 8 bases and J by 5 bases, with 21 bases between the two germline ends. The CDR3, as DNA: TGTGCCAGCCACTTTCCCCGGGGGACGGGGACTGAAGCTTTCTTT. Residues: CASHFPRGTGTEAFF.

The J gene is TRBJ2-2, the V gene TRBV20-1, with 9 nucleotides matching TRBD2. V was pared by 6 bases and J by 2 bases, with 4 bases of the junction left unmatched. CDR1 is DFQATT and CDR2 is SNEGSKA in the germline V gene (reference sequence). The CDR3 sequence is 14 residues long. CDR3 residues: CSATSGLNTGELFF. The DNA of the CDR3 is TGCAGTGCAACTAGCGGGCTCAACACCGGGGAGCTGTTTTTT.

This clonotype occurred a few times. The CDR3 sequence is CASSLSTSESTDTQYF. CDR3 DNA: TGTGCCAGCAGCTTGTCTACTAGCGAGAGCACAGATACGCAGTATTTT. This chain joins TRBV7-9 and TRBJ2-3, with 7 nucleotides matching TRBD2. The CDR3 runs to 16 residues. CDR1 SEHNR and CDR2 FQNEAQ come from the germline V gene (reference sequence). V shed 3 bases, J shed 0 bases, and the junction held 6 bases outside the gene matches.

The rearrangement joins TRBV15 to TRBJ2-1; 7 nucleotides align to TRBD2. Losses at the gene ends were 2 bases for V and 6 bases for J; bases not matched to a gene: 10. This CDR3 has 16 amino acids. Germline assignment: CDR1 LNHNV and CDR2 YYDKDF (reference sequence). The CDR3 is CATSRPPGTGGNEQFF. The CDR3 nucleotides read TGTGCCACCAGCAGACCCCCGGGGACGGGGGGCAATGAGCAGTTCTTC.

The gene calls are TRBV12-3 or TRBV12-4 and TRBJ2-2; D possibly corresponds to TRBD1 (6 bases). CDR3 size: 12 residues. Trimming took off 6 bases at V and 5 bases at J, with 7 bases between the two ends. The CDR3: CASRGQTGELFF. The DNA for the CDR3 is TGTGCCAGCAGGGGACAAACCGGGGAGCTGTTTTTT.

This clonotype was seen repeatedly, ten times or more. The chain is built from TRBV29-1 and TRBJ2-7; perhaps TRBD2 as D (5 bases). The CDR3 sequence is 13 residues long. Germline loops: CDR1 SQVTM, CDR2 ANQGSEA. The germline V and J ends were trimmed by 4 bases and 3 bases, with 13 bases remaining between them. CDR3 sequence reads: CSVGGLLLYEQYF. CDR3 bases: TGCAGCGTTGGAGGACTCCTCCTCTACGAGCAGTACTTC.

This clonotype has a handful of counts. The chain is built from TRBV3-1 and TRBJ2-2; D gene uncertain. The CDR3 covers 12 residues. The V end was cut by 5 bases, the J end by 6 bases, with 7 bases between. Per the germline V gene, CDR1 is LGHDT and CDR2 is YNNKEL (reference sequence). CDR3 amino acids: CASSYDSGELFF. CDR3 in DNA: TGTGCCAGCAGCTATGATTCCGGGGAGCTGTTTTTT. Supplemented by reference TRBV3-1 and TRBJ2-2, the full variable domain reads DTAVSQTPKYLVTQMGNDKSIKCEQNLGHDTMYWYKQDSKKFLKIMFSYNNKELIINETVPNRFSPKSPDKAHLNLHINSLELGDSAVYFCASSYDSGELFFGEGSRLTVL.

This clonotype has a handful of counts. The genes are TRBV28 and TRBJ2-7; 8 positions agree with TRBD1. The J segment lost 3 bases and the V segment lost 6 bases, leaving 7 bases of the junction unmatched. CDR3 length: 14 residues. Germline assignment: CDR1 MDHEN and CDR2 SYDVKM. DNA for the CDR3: TGTGCCAGCAGGACAGGGGAAATCCTCTACGAGCAGTACTTC. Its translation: CASRTGEILYEQYF.

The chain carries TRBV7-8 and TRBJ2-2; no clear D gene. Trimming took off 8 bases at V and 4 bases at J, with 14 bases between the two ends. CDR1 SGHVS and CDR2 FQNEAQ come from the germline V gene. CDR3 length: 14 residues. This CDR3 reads CASSDGPGTGELFF. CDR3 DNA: TGTGCCAGCTCCGATGGGCCGGGCACCGGGGAGCTGTTTTTT. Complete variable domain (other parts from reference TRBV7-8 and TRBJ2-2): GAGVSQSPRYKVAKRGQDVALRCDPISGHVSLFWYQQALGQGPEFLTYFQNEAQLDKSGLPSDRFFAERPEGSVSTLKIQRTQQEDSAVYLCASSDGPGTGELFFGEGSRLTVL.